This T cell receptor beta chain was profiled in a study of blood T cell repertoires in COVID-19. The data were produced by immunoSEQ multiplex PCR, yet TCRdb's version contains in-frame clones alone and is incomplete. The table shows about 390,000 clones, with around nine tenths occurring only once. V was clipped by 2 bases and J by 8 bases; unmatched bases: 8. The germline V gene encodes CDR1 MNHNS and CDR2 SASEGT. This CDR3 is built from 14 residues. Each recovered donor of Cohort 3 presented with two negative PCRs, clearance, or symptom resolution. The chain carries TRBV6-1 and TRBJ1-2; 7 bases agree with TRBD1. Input material: PBMCs or T cells enriched from blood (not recorded which). This clonotype was obtained from a woman in her 50s who had recovered from COVID-19. In nucleotides, the CDR3 is TGTGCCAGCAGTGAACGGGCAGGGGGTAGGGGCTACACCTTC. Its translation: CASSERAGGRGYTF.